This TCR beta chain was sequenced for a study of T cells in Graves' hyperthyroidism and ophthalmopathy. Study-wide results and limits: Model predictions of ophthalmopathy came a median approximately 6.8 months before onset.

CDR3 length: 15 residues. The V segment lost 6 bases and the J segment 4 bases; nucleotides outside the gene matches: 7. From germline, CDR1 is MNHNS and CDR2 SASEGT. RNA transcripts provided the source from which TCR beta CDR3 regions were amplified. With the HTBI primer set, the TCR CDR3 went through a first round of RT-PCR. MiXCR was run by TCRdb on the multiplex PCR reads, yielding one entry per CDR3 protein. The table shows roughly 290,000 distinct CDR3 sequences, with about a sixth occurring only once. As for this clonotype: What it recognizes is unknown.

The sequencing sample was made of blood. V and J are TRBV6-1 and TRBJ2-2; 8 bases match TRBD2. The receptor was isolated from a woman aged 55 to 70 with Graves' ophthalmopathy. CDR3: CASSQAGEGTGELFF. The CDR3 DNA sequence: TGTGCCAGCAGCCAAGCGGGAGAGGGCACCGGGGAGCTGTTTTTT.